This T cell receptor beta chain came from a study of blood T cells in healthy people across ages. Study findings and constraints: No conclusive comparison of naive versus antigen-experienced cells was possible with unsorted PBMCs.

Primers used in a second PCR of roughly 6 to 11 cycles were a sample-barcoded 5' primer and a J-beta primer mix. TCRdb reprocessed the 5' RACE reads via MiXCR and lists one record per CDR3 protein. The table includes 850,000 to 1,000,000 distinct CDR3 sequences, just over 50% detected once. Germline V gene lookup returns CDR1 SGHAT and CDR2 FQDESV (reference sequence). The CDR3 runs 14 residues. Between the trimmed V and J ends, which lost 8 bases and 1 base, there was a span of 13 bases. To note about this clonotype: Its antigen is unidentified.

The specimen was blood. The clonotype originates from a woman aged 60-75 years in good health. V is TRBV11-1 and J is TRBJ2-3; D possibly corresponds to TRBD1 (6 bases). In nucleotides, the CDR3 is TGTGCCAGCGGCAGGGACACAGGCACAGATACGCAGTATTTT. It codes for CASGRDTGTDTQYF.